The clone carrying this T cell receptor (beta chain) was seen a few times. The antigen is unknown. The data belong to a study of blood T cells in healthy people across ages. Caucasian individuals from Russia who were healthy and aged 6 to 90 acted as donors. Looked up from germline, CDR1 is LGHNA and CDR2 is YNFKEQ. CDR3 length: 14 residues. V shed 4 bases, J shed 4 bases, and the junction held 3 bases outside the gene matches. Broader study findings: The long-lived group displayed more naive CD4+ cells, plus higher diversity, than the aged donors did. PBMCs that were unsorted prevented a conclusive naive versus antigen-experienced comparison.

A second about 7 to 12 cycle PCR used barcoded and J-beta primers. MiXCR, applied by TCRdb to the 5' RACE reads, yields one record per CDR3 protein. The data show 850,000 to 1,000,000 distinct CDR3 sequences, 51% seen once. Input material: blood. V gene TRBV4-2 combines with J gene TRBJ1-2; TRBD1 aligns across 10 bases. This TCR came from an older woman in good health. This CDR3 is CASSPTGGGYGYTF. For the CDR3, the DNA is TGTGCCAGCAGCCCGACAGGGGGCGGCTATGGCTACACCTTC.